This TCR beta chain was sequenced during a study of CD8+CD57+ T cells in acquired aplastic anemia. Study-level background: The average for DNA from sorted CD4+ and CD8+ cells was roughly 3 ug.

Remarks on this clonotype: The antigen is not known.

The template for TCR beta VDJ and CDR3 sequence profiling was genomic DNA. TCRdb called the reads again in MiXCR, with one record for every CDR3 protein. Found here are around 130,000 distinct CDR3 sequences, about half of them singletons; the top ten hold roughly 2.6%. Study outcomes and limitations: Roughly 30 CD8+ CDR3 sequences occurred in both the patients and the controls. Simpson's diversity of CD8+ cells was not significantly different in patients compared with controls.

This clonotype was obtained from a human donor in good health, serving as a control. The sample comprised sorted CD4+, CD8+, or CD8+CD57+ T cells (not recorded which) from PBMCs.

For the CDR3, the DNA is TGTGCCAGTAGTATAACAGGGGGGGAAGATACGCAGTATTTT. Protein: CASSITGGEDTQYF. This chain links TRBV19 with TRBJ2-3, with a weak D call TRBD1 (8 bases). Germline-derived CDR1 and CDR2 are LNHDA and SQIVND (reference sequence). The V end was cut by 2 bases, the J end by 5 bases, with 11 bases between. This CDR3 comprises 14 residues.